The rows below give T cell receptor beta chains drawn from one sample of a study of response to subunit inactivated influenza vaccine. TCRdb reprocessed the RT-PCR reads with MiXCR, giving one entry per CDR3 protein. Among roughly 780,000 distinct CDR3 sequences listed, about a fifth were seen once. Sequenced material: PBMCs from blood, taken around 5 days after vaccination. The receptors were sampled from a man aged 50 or older who received an inactivated influenza vaccine. Both conserved end residues are part of each CDR3. A D gene is named only where the DNA matches it firmly. Only some rows state a clone size, as once, few, many or a class for expanded clones.

D gene,V gene,J gene,clone size,CDR3 DNA,CDR3 protein
TRBD1,TRBV11-2,TRBJ2-2,-,TGTGCCAGCGACAGGGGATCCACCGGGGAGCTGTTTTTT,CASDRGSTGELFF
TRBD1,TRBV7-9,TRBJ2-4,-,TGTGCCAGCAGCTCGGAGACAGGGTCAGGCATTCAGTACTTC,CASSSETGSGIQYF
-,TRBV11-2,TRBJ1-4,-,TGTGCCAGCAGCTTAGTTCCAGGCGAGGGCGAAAAACTGTTTTTT,CASSLVPGEGEKLFF
-,TRBV7-3,TRBJ2-5,many,TGTGCCAGCAGCACTGCGGGTCTGGGCGAGACCCAGTACTTC,CASSTAGLGETQYF
-,TRBV9,TRBJ2-1,-,TGTGCCAGCAGCGTGGCATGGACATCTGAGCAGTTCTTC,CASSVAWTSEQFF
-,TRBV7-2,TRBJ1-1,few,TGTGCCAGCAGCTTAGCTCAGGGTCCGGCCACTGAAGCTTTCTTT,CASSLAQGPATEAFF
-,TRBV11-2,TRBJ2-1,once,TGTGCCAGCAGCGCGGGACAGTTTGTAGATGAGCAGTTCTTC,CASSAGQFVDEQFF
TRBD1,TRBV19,TRBJ2-2,few,TGTGCCAGTAGTGCTCCGACAGGGGGCGTAGGGACCGGGGAGCTGTTTTTT,CASSAPTGGVGTGELFF
-,TRBV18,TRBJ2-7,-,TGTGCCAGCTCACCAGGCCACGAGCAGTACTTC,CASSPGHEQYF
TRBD1,TRBV29-1,TRBJ2-1,many,TGCAGCGTTTTTACAGGGGCGGTCAATGAGCAGTTCTTC,CSVFTGAVNEQFF
-,TRBV5-6,TRBJ2-5,-,TGTGCCAGCAGCTCGAGGCCAGGAGAGACCCAGTACTTC,CASSSRPGETQYF
-,TRBV7-2,TRBJ2-1,few,TGTGCCAGCAGCTTAGCGAATGGGGCGGGGTTCTTC,CASSLANGAGFF
-,TRBV5-1,TRBJ2-3,few,TGCGCCAGCAGCCGTGCCCGGCTTGGCACAGATACGCAGTATTTT,CASSRARLGTDTQYF
-,TRBV7-9,TRBJ2-5,-,TGTGCCAGCAGCCAAGGCCGATCAGGGACCCAGTACTTC,CASSQGRSGTQYF
-,TRBV6-2/TRBV6-3,TRBJ1-5,-,TGTGCCAGCACCCACCTGGGAAGGGATCAGCCCCAGCATTTT,CASTHLGRDQPQHF
-,TRBV6-5,TRBJ2-4,few,TGTGCCAGCAGTTGGGGGGGCAACAAAAACATTCAGTACTTC,CASSWGGNKNIQYF
-,TRBV20-1,TRBJ2-2,few,TGCAGTGCAGGACGGAGCAACACCGGGGAGCTGTTTTTT,CSAGRSNTGELFF
-,TRBV20-1,TRBJ2-7,-,TGCAGTGCCGTTACCGGGGGCGACTACGAGCAGTACTTC,CSAVTGGDYEQYF
TRBD2,TRBV20-1,TRBJ2-2,few,TGCAGTGCAGTTAGACTAGCGGGTTACGGGGAGCTGTTTTTT,CSAVRLAGYGELFF
-,TRBV29-1,TRBJ2-7,few,TGCAGCGTCTGGAACTCCTACGAGCAGTACTTC,CSVWNSYEQYF
-,TRBV7-3,TRBJ2-7,few,TGTGCCAGCAGCTTAACGGGGGGGCGGCACTACGAGCAGTACTTC,CASSLTGGRHYEQYF
TRBD1,TRBV15,TRBJ2-1,many,TGTGCCACCAGCAGAGATCGGACAGGGAAATATGAGCAGTTCTTC,CATSRDRTGKYEQFF
TRBD1,TRBV28,TRBJ1-6,once,TGTGCCAGCAGTGTGGGACAGGTCAATTCACCCCTCCACTTT,CASSVGQVNSPLHF
-,TRBV20-1,TRBJ2-7,many,TGCAGTGCCGAAAAAGGCCGGCTCGAGCAGTACTTC,CSAEKGRLEQYF
-,TRBV3-1,TRBJ2-1,-,TGTGCCAGCAGCCAGGGTCCGGGGTCTAGTGAGCAGTTCTTC,CASSQGPGSSEQFF
-,TRBV5-1,TRBJ2-1,many,TGCGCCAGCAGCGGCGGGGCACCTGGCAATGAGCAGTTCTTC,CASSGGAPGNEQFF
-,TRBV21-1,TRBJ1-2,-,TGTGCCAGCCCCACCCTTAACACGCGCACCTTC,CASPTLNTRTF
-,TRBV12-3/TRBV12-4,TRBJ1-5,many,TGTGCCAGCAGCCGGGGCAGATATCAGCCCCAGCATTTT,CASSRGRYQPQHF
TRBD2,TRBV20-1,TRBJ2-1,-,TGCAGTGCTAGCGGGGGGACTAGTCCCCTCAATGAGCAGTTCTTC,CSASGGTSPLNEQFF
-,TRBV12-3/TRBV12-4,TRBJ2-5,many,TGTGCCAGCAGTTTAGCGGGGCGGAAGACCCAGTACTTC,CASSLAGRKTQYF
-,TRBV29-1,TRBJ2-4,few,TGCAGCGCTTCCGGGACGACCAAAAACATTCAGTACTTC,CSASGTTKNIQYF
-,TRBV12-3/TRBV12-4,TRBJ1-2,few,TGTGCCAGCAGTTTTCGCGCACGGGGGTTCATAGGCTACACCTTC,CASSFRARGFIGYTF
TRBD1,TRBV2,TRBJ1-1,-,TGTGCCAGCGTTGGGGACAGGGTTTTTGAAGCTTTCTTT,CASVGDRVFEAFF
TRBD1,TRBV5-1,TRBJ2-1,many,TGCGCCAGCAGCTTGAGACAGGGGGTGGGAGCCTACAATGAGCAGTTCTTC,CASSLRQGVGAYNEQFF
-,TRBV14,TRBJ1-5,many,TGTGCCAGCAGCCAAGCCGTTCATCAGCCCCAGCATTTT,CASSQAVHQPQHF
-,TRBV6-2/TRBV6-3,TRBJ2-5,once,TGTACCAGCAGGGGGGGACAAGAGACCCAGTACTTC,CTSRGGQETQYF
TRBD2,TRBV29-1,TRBJ2-3,-,TGCAGCGTTAGATCTAGCGGGGGGGTCACAGATACGCAGTATTTT,CSVRSSGGVTDTQYF
TRBD2,TRBV7-3,TRBJ2-1,-,TGTGCCAGCAGCTTATTGGGCGGGAGTCCCCATGAGCAGTTCTTC,CASSLLGGSPHEQFF